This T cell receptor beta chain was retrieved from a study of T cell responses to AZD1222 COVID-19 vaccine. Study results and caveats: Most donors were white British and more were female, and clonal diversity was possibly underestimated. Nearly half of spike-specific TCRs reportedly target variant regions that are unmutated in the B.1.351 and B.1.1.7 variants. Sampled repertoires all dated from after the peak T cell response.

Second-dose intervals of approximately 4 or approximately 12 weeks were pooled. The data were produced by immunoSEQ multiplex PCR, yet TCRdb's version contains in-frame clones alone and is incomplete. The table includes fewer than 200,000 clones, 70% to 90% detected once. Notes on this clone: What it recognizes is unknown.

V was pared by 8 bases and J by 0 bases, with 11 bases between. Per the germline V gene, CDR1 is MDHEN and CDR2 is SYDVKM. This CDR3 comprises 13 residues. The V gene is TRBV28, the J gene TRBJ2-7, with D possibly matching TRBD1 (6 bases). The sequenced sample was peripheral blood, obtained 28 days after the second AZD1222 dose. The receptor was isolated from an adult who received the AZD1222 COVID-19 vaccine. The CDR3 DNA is TGTGCCAGCGGCGACAGGATCTCCTACGAGCAGTACTTC. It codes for CASGDRISYEQYF.